The entry below describes one T cell receptor beta chain. Its antigen is not known. CDR1 and CDR2 from the germline V gene are SGHNT and YENEEA. CDR3 length equals 15 residues. J lost 7 bases, V lost 1 base, and 7 bases had no gene match. Authors' methods: Junction-only sequences without quality scores came from ImmunoSEQ, so filtering differed. Libraries were prepared by immunoSEQ multiplex PCR; TCRdb keeps only in-frame clonotypes and omits some of them. V and J calls and clone size are copied from that table; D and trimming were computed from the DNA. The table includes about 2.4 million clones, approximately 92% detected once. The data were obtained in a study of shared clonotypes between healthy human individuals. About the study: Three plates each covered CD4 naive and memory; CD8 naive two, CD8 memory one. Whole-study results and caveats: It was only blood that was sampled, and tissue repertoires likely differ.

This receptor was obtained from a man aged 18 to 35 in good health. This sequence joins TRBV11-3 and TRBJ2-1; 7 positions agree with TRBD2. The sample was naive CD4+ T cells sorted from blood. The subset: CD45RA+ positively selected. The DNA of the CDR3 is TGTGCCAGCAGCTTAGGCGAGACTAGCTTGAATGAGCAGTTCTTC. Translation gives CASSLGETSLNEQFF.